What follows are 28 T cell receptor beta chains derived from one specimen sequenced in a study of shared clonotypes between healthy human individuals. The data were produced by immunoSEQ multiplex PCR, yet TCRdb's version contains in-frame clones alone and is incomplete. The data show roughly 1.4 million clones, about 98.5% seen once. Sequencing used naive CD4+ T cells sorted from blood. Indicated subset: CD45RA+ positively selected. These receptor sequences come from a man under 40 in good health.

Concerning this clone itself: This same CDR3 is encoded by further DNA sequences in the sample. The CDR3 DNA is TGCGCCAGCAGTGAGTCATTAACGGATACGCAGTATTTT. It codes for CASSESLTDTQYF. The chain employs TRBV10-1 and TRBJ2-3, with D unresolved. Germline V gene lookup returns CDR1 WNHNN and CDR2 SYGVQD (reference sequence). V lost 0 bases, J lost 6 bases, and 7 bases lay in between. The CDR3 consists of 13 residues.

The table lists this clone with a count of one. In the same sample, other DNA sequences code for this CDR3. This sequence joins TRBV13 and TRBJ1-2; D unclear. V lost 3 bases to trimming and J lost 5 bases, with 7 bases between them. Germline V gene sequence: CDR1 PRHDT, CDR2 FYEKMQ (reference sequence). There are 12 residues in the CDR3. The CDR3 bases are TGTGCCAGCAGCTTTTCCAGGTATGGCTACACCTTC. Protein product: CASSFSRYGYTF.

The chain links TRBV6-1 to TRBJ2-7; 12 positions agree with TRBD2. The CDR3 length is 17 residues. Germline CDR1 MNHNS, CDR2 SASEGT. The V segment lost 0 bases and the J segment 2 bases; nucleotides outside the gene matches: 5. The CDR3 is CASSEAGLAGSPYEQYF. The CDR3 region has the DNA TGTGCCAGCAGTGAAGCGGGACTAGCGGGTTCCCCCTACGAGCAGTACTTC.

The chain is built from TRBV15 and TRBJ2-7; D gene uncertain. The CDR3 covers 14 residues. Trimming cost V 0 bases and J 3 bases, with 9 bases left between them. Germline V gene sequence: CDR1 LNHNV, CDR2 YYDKDF (reference sequence). CDR3 region: CATSRDAVVYEQYF. DNA for the CDR3: TGTGCCACCAGCAGAGACGCGGTAGTCTACGAGCAGTACTTC.

This clone came up once. The gene calls are TRBV29-1 and TRBJ2-7; D unresolved. The germline V gene has CDR1 SQVTM and CDR2 ANQGSEA. This CDR3 has 12 residues. Between the trimmed V and J ends, which lost 8 bases and 3 bases, there was a span of 14 bases. CDR3 loop: CSISSVGYEQYF. The DNA for the CDR3 is TGCAGCATAAGCTCCGTAGGCTACGAGCAGTACTTC.

V and J are TRBV7-6 and TRBJ2-1; 11 bases fit TRBD2. Trimming cost V 4 bases and J 7 bases; bases outside gene matches: 9. Per the germline V gene, CDR1 is SGHVS and CDR2 is FNYEAQ. The CDR3 is 16 residues long. The CDR3 is CASSSRLAGIANEQFF. The DNA of the CDR3 is TGTGCCAGCAGCTCCCGACTAGCGGGAATAGCAAATGAGCAGTTCTTC.

The chain carries TRBV30 and TRBJ1-5; possible D gene TRBD1, 5 bases. CDR3 length equals 13 residues. Germline CDR1 GTSNPN, CDR2 SVGIG (reference sequence). V lost 7 bases and J lost 7, with 17 bases in between. The CDR3 here is CAYTLGRGQPQHF. DNA for the CDR3: TGTGCCTACACGTTGGGGCGCGGACAGCCCCAGCATTTT. Full variable domain (missing parts from reference TRBV30 and TRBJ1-5): SQTIHQWPATLVQPVGSPLSLECTVEGTSNPNLYWYRQAAGRGLQLLFYSVGIGQISSEVPQNLSASRPQDRQFILSSKKLLLSDSGFYLCAYTLGRGQPQHFGDGTRLSIL.

This clone was seen once. The chain couples TRBV29-1 to TRBJ2-3; 9 nucleotides agree with TRBD2. This CDR3 spans 14 amino acids. Looked up from germline, CDR1 is SQVTM and CDR2 is ANQGSEA. V lost 6 bases and J lost 1; bases outside the gene matches: 5. CDR3 amino acids: CSVLLAGGTDTQYF. The CDR3 nucleotides are TGCAGCGTACTACTAGCGGGTGGCACAGATACGCAGTATTTT.

This chain links TRBV5-1 with TRBJ1-1; possible D gene TRBD1, 5 bases. Germline V gene data show CDR1 as SGHRS and CDR2 as YFSETQ. CDR3 length: 15 amino acids. V gave up 4 bases and J gave up 5 bases, with 18 bases separating them. In DNA form, the CDR3 reads TGCGCCAGCAGCCCGTCCGGGGCCCCCTCAACTGAAGCTTTCTTT. It translates to CASSPSGAPSTEAFF.

The chain carries TRBV18 and TRBJ2-7, with D perhaps matching TRBD1 or TRBD2 (5 bases each). V lost 2 bases and J 3 bases, leaving 11 bases between the germline ends. The CDR3 length is 14 residues. Germline V lookup: CDR1 KGHSH, CDR2 LQKENI. The CDR3 nucleotides read TGTGCCAGCTCACCAATCGAGGGGAGCTACGAGCAGTACTTC. Protein sequence: CASSPIEGSYEQYF.

This rearrangement joins TRBV28 to TRBJ1-4; maybe TRBD1 (6 bases). CDR3 length: 14 amino acids. Germline V gene lookup returns CDR1 MDHEN and CDR2 SYDVKM. Trimming took off 6 bases at V and 4 bases at J, with 12 bases between the two ends. CDR3: CASSRTGNNEKLFF. The CDR3 nucleotides read TGTGCCAGCAGCCGAACAGGGAATAATGAAAAACTGTTTTTT.

The CDR3 DNA reads TGTGCCAGCAGTTTATCCGGGAGGGGGAATACGCAGTATTTT. This encodes CASSLSGRGNTQYF. V and J are TRBV27 and TRBJ2-3; 8 bases align to TRBD2. V shed 0 bases and J 7 bases; nucleotides not matched to a gene: 3. Looked up from germline, CDR1 is MNHEY and CDR2 is SMNVEV (reference sequence). This CDR3 spans 14 amino acids.

The chain couples TRBV28 to TRBJ1-1; D perhaps matches TRBD1 (5 bases). This CDR3 has 14 residues. From germline, CDR1 is MDHEN and CDR2 SYDVKM. The V and J ends lost 2 bases and 6 bases respectively, with 13 bases between them. Here the CDR3 DNA reads TGTGCCAGCAGTTTAAACAGGCCAACTGCTGAAGCTTTCTTT. Amino acid sequence: CASSLNRPTAEAFF.

The chain couples TRBV6-5 to TRBJ2-7, with 12 bases lining up with TRBD2. The CDR3 is made up of 13 amino acids. V gave up 10 bases and J gave up 2 bases; unmatched junction bases: 3. Germline V gene sequence: CDR1 MNHEY, CDR2 SVGAGI. The CDR3 loop reads CATLAGGTYEQYF. The DNA of the CDR3 is TGTGCCACACTAGCGGGGGGAACCTACGAGCAGTACTTC.

The chain links TRBV7-2 to TRBJ1-2; D gene ambiguous. The V end was cut by 1 base, the J end by 3 bases, with 9 bases between. The CDR3 totals 14 residues. Germline V lookup: CDR1 SGHTA, CDR2 FQGNSA. The CDR3 here is CASSLGRGDYGYTF. CDR3 bases: TGTGCCAGCAGCTTAGGTCGGGGAGACTATGGCTACACCTTC.

The rearrangement links TRBV28 to TRBJ2-7, with D possibly being TRBD2 (6 bases). The V end was cut by 8 bases, the J end by 2 bases, with 19 bases between. Germline V lookup: CDR1 MDHEN, CDR2 SYDVKM. This CDR3 region has 15 residues. CDR3 nucleotides: TGTGCCAGCCTCAGTTTACGGGGGAATACCTACGAGCAGTACTTC. It encodes CASLSLRGNTYEQYF.

This clone was recorded only once. V and J are TRBV14 and TRBJ2-7; D not certain. CDR1 is SGHDN, CDR2 FVKESK, per germline. The CDR3 is 13 residues long. Trimming took 1 base from V and 7 from J, leaving 11 bases between them. This CDR3 reads CASSQVPGFEQYF. The CDR3 region has the DNA TGTGCCAGCAGCCAAGTTCCCGGGTTTGAGCAGTACTTC. The full variable domain, its missing parts supplied by reference TRBV14 and TRBJ2-7, is EAGVTQFPSHSVIEKGQTVTLRCDPISGHDNLYWYRRVMGKEIKFLLHFVKESKQDESGMPNNRFLAERTGGTYSTLKVQPAELEDSGVYFCASSQVPGFEQYFGPGTRLTVT.

The chain links TRBV5-1 to TRBJ2-7; D is tentatively TRBD1 or TRBD2 (5 bases each). The CDR3 runs 15 residues. Germline V gene sequence: CDR1 SGHRS, CDR2 YFSETQ. Trimming stripped 3 bases from V and 3 bases from J, with 16 bases between. CDR3: CASSWTGTQVYEQYF. The CDR3 nucleotides are TGCGCCAGCAGCTGGACCGGGACCCAGGTCTACGAGCAGTACTTC.

The chain is built from TRBV29-1 and TRBJ2-5; D call uncertain. Germline V lookup: CDR1 SQVTM, CDR2 ANQGSEA. V lost 6 bases and J 4 bases, leaving 15 bases between the germline ends. This CDR3 is built from 13 residues. The CDR3 coding sequence is TGCAGCGTCCTCGGTGAATCTTTAGAGACCCAGTACTTC. This translates into CSVLGESLETQYF.

The chain joins TRBV11-3 to TRBJ2-2; 9 positions match TRBD1. Germline loops: CDR1 SGHNT, CDR2 YENEEA. J gave up 5 bases and V 1 base, and 2 bases lay outside the gene matches. This CDR3 is 15 amino acids long. CDR3 DNA: TGTGCCAGCAGCTTAGTTGGACAGGGGACCGGGGAGCTGTTTTTT. The encoded protein is CASSLVGQGTGELFF.

The CDR3, as DNA: TGTGCCAGCAGCTTTCCGGGGGCCATGAACACCGGGGAGCTGTTTTTT. Residues: CASSFPGAMNTGELFF. V is TRBV5-6 and J is TRBJ2-2; D may correspond to TRBD1 or TRBD2 (6 bases each). V lost 2 bases and J 1 base, leaving 12 bases between the germline ends. CDR1 and CDR2 (germline): SGHDT, YYEEEE. CDR3 length equals 16 residues. Full variable domain (remainder filled in from reference TRBV5-6 and TRBJ2-2): DAGVTQSPTHLIKTRGQQVTLRCSPKSGHDTVSWYQQALGQGPQFIFQYYEEEERQRGNFPDRFSGHQFPNYSSELNVNALLLGDSALYLCASSFPGAMNTGELFFGEGSRLTVL.

The chain is built from TRBV15 and TRBJ1-1; D not certain. V lost 0 bases and J 1 base, leaving 12 bases between the germline ends. CDR1 and CDR2 from the germline V gene are LNHNV and YYDKDF (reference sequence). The CDR3 has 16 residues. The CDR3 region is CATSREGGTRNTEAFF. The CDR3, as DNA: TGTGCCACCAGCAGAGAAGGTGGAACTAGGAACACTGAAGCTTTCTTT.

This chain links TRBV7-9 with TRBJ2-1; TRBD2 matches at 7 bases. Losses at the gene ends were 6 bases for V and 3 bases for J; bases not matched to a gene: 8. In germline, CDR1 is SEHNR, CDR2 FQNEAQ (reference sequence). CDR3 length: 15 amino acids. The CDR3 DNA is TGTGCCAGCAGTGGTCGTGCGGGAGACTACAATGAGCAGTTCTTC. This codes for CASSGRAGDYNEQFF.

The rearrangement links TRBV9 to TRBJ2-3, with 13 bases matching TRBD2. Germline V gene sequence: CDR1 SGDLS, CDR2 YYNGEE. The CDR3 has 18 amino acids. With V trimmed by 0 bases and J by 5 bases, 9 bases remained unmatched. The CDR3 protein is CASSVGTSGRGEVDTQYF. The CDR3 DNA sequence: TGTGCCAGCAGCGTAGGGACTAGCGGGAGAGGAGAGGTAGATACGCAGTATTTT. Full variable domain (rest looked up from reference TRBV9 and TRBJ2-3): DSGVTQTPKHLITATGQRVTLRCSPRSGDLSVYWYQQSLDQGLQFLIQYYNGEERAKGNILERFSAQQFPDLHSELNLSSLELGDSALYFCASSVGTSGRGEVDTQYFGPGTRLTVL.

This clone showed up just once. CDR3 DNA: TGTGCCAGCAGCCCGCTGTTACATGGATCGAACACCGGGGAGCTGTTTTTT. Its translation is CASSPLLHGSNTGELFF. V usage is TRBV5-4 and J usage is TRBJ2-2; D unresolved. CDR1 and CDR2 from the germline V gene are SGHNT and YYREEE (reference sequence). Trimming took 4 bases from V and 0 from J, leaving 16 bases between them. The CDR3 consists of 17 residues.

The rearrangement uses TRBV6-1 and TRBJ1-1; 8 nucleotides match TRBD1. The ends lost 10 bases at V and 11 bases at J; junction bases unmatched: 9. Germline V gene data show CDR1 as MNHNS and CDR2 as SASEGT. The CDR3 extends over 11 amino acids. In nucleotides, the CDR3 is TGTGCCACCTCCCAGGGGGCCGCGGCTTTCTTT. This sequence encodes CATSQGAAAFF.

The chain couples TRBV7-8 to TRBJ1-1; D may be TRBD1 (6 bases). Trimming left V 2 bases short and J 1 base short, with 20 bases between. The CDR3 loop spans 18 amino acids. CDR1 is SGHVS and CDR2 is FQNEAQ in the germline V gene. The DNA of the CDR3 is TGTGCCAGCAGCTTATACTCTATCGGTGGACAGAGGAACACTGAAGCTTTCTTT. Residues: CASSLYSIGGQRNTEAFF.

Note on this clone: At one of its ends the junction is not consistent with the germline gene, which may arise from a read error. This sequence joins TRBV7-7 and TRBJ2-7, with 7 bases fitting TRBD1. The germline gives CDR1 SSHAT, CDR2 FNYEAQ (reference sequence). The CDR3 loop spans 14 amino acids. The CDR3 DNA follows: TGTGCTAGCAGCCAATCCACGACAGGGCTTGAGCAGTACTTC. Amino acid sequence: CASSQSTTGLEQYF.